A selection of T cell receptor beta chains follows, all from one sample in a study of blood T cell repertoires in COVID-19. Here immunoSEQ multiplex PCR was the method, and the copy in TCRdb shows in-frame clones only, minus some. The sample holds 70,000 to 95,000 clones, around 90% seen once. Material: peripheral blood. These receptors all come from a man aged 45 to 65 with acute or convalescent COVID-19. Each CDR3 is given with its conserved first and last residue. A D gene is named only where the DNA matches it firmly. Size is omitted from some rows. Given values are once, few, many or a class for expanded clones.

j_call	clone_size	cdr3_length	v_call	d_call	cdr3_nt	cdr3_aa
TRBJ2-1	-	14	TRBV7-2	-	TGTGCCAGCAGCTTCGACAGAACCTACAATGAGCAGTTCTTC	CASSFDRTYNEQFF
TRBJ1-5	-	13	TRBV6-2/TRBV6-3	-	TGTGCCAGTAGTCACGGGGGAAATCAGCCCCAGCATTTT	CASSHGGNQPQHF
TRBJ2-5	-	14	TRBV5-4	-	TGTGCCAGCAGCTTGGATCGGGTGCTAGAGACCCAGTACTTC	CASSLDRVLETQYF
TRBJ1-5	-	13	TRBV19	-	TGTGCCAGTACCGGAGTAGGGGATCAGCCCCAGCATTTT	CASTGVGDQPQHF
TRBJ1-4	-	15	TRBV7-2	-	TGTGCCAGCAGCTTACAACCGGGGGCTAATGAAAAACTGTTTTTT	CASSLQPGANEKLFF
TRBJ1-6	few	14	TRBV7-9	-	TGTGCCAGCAGCTTAAACGGCGCGGGTTCACCCCTCCACTTT	CASSLNGAGSPLHF
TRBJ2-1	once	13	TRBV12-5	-	TGTGCTAGTGGTTTGGTAGAGCACAATGAGCAGTTCTTC	CASGLVEHNEQFF
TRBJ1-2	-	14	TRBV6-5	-	TGTGCCAGCAGCCCCCAGGGCCGTAACTATGGCTACACCTTC	CASSPQGRNYGYTF
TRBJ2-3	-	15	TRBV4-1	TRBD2	TGCGCCAGCAGCCAAGGGGCTAGCGGGAGAAATACGCAGTATTTT	CASSQGASGRNTQYF
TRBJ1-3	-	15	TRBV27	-	TGTGCCAGCAGTTTACATGCAGGGTCTGGAAACACCATATATTTT	CASSLHAGSGNTIYF
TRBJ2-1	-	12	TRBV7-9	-	TGTGCCAGCAGCTTCGACAGAAAAGAGCAGTTCTTC	CASSFDRKEQFF
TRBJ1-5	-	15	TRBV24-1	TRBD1	TGTGCCACCAGTGGAGCCAGGGGGTTCAATCAGCCCCAGCATTTT	CATSGARGFNQPQHF
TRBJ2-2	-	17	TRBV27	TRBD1	TGTGCCAGCAGTTCTCCTGGACAGGGGAGATACACCGGGGAGCTGTTTTTT	CASSSPGQGRYTGELFF
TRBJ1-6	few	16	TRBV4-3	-	TGCGCCAGCAGCCCTCGACTGCTCTCCTATAATTCACCCCTCCACTTT	CASSPRLLSYNSPLHF
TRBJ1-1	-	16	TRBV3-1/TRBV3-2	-	TGTGCCAGCCGAAAGACACAAATGGGCTCGAACACTGAAGCTTTCTTT	CASRKTQMGSNTEAFF
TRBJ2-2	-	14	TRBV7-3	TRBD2	TGTGCCAGCAGAGCGGGACCGTTCACCGGGGAGCTGTTTTTT	CASRAGPFTGELFF